This TCR beta chain is drawn from a study of T-cell memory formation after mild COVID-19. Germline CDR1 is KGHSH and CDR2 is LQKENI. Trimming left V 2 bases short and J 0 bases short, with 9 bases between. This CDR3 contains 15 residues. One entry per CDR3 protein, called by TCRdb with MiXCR from the 5' RACE reads. The sample carries about 150,000 distinct CDR3 sequences, roughly 31% recorded once. This clonotype appeared many times. The chain joins TRBV18 to TRBJ2-3; D unclear. The receptor was derived from an adult woman who had mild COVID-19 (a few samples of this study predate the infection). Cell type and time point are not known. Sequencing was performed on PBMCs or a T cell subset sorted from them (not recorded which). The CDR3 is CASSPIAASTDTQYF. The CDR3 DNA follows: TGTGCCAGCTCACCAATTGCGGCAAGCACAGATACGCAGTATTTT. Using reference TRBV18 and TRBJ2-3 for the parts outside the CDR3, the full variable domain is NAGVMQNPRHLVRRRGQEARLRCSPMKGHSHVYWYRQLPEEGLKFMVYLQKENIIDESGMPKERFSAEFPKEGPSILRIQQVVRGDSAAYFCASSPIAASTDTQYFGPGTRLTVL.